The entry below gives a single T cell receptor beta chain sequence along with its context. What it recognizes is unknown. These data originate in a study of vaccination effects on CD4 cells after COVID-19. Produced via immunoSEQ multiplex PCR; TCRdb's table is partial and in-frame only. The data hold fewer than 65,000 clones, with about four fifths observed a single time. Before sequencing, viral peptide pools were used by the ViraFEST assay to expand antigen-specific CD4+ T cells. Culturing for about 9 days preceded CD4+ T cell isolation. Wells containing a few million PBMC each were cultured with 10 IU/ml IL-2 and about 10 ug/ml peptides. On day 3 and again on day 7, half the medium was replaced with IL-2 medium. This CDR3 contains 13 residues. Trimming took 4 bases from V and 1 from J, leaving 7 bases between them. The V gene's germline CDR1 is SGHTA and CDR2 FQGNSA.

The starting material was CD4+ T cells from PBMCs cultured with HCoV-229E spike peptides, obtained before COVID-19 vaccination. This TCR was sampled from a human donor who received a COVID-19 vaccine. The chain combines TRBV7-2 with TRBJ1-1, with unresolved D. The CDR3 bases are TGTGCCAGCAGCTCCCAAAAGAACACTGAAGCTTTCTTT. This sequence encodes CASSSQKNTEAFF.